This record covers a single T cell receptor (beta chain). Its antigen is not known. This table comes from immunoSEQ multiplex PCR, and its TCRdb copy is limited to in-frame clones, with some not included. The sample carries fewer than 200,000 clones, 85% to 95% recorded once. After removal of 5 bases from V and 6 bases from J, the junction contained 5 bases not matched to a gene. Germline CDR1 SGHTA, CDR2 FQGNSA. The CDR3 has 14 amino acids. The sample originates from a study of T cell responses to AZD1222 COVID-19 vaccine. Broader study findings: Increased Spike-specific TCR breadth and depth were observed after two AZD1222 doses.

The clonotype comes from an adult in good health. The chain combines TRBV7-2 with TRBJ2-2, with 8 bases that match TRBD2. The material was peripheral blood, obtained on day 0 of AZD1222 vaccination. The CDR3 protein is CASSQIAGSGELFF. Here the CDR3 DNA reads TGTGCCAGCAGCCAAATAGCGGGGTCCGGGGAGCTGTTTTTT.